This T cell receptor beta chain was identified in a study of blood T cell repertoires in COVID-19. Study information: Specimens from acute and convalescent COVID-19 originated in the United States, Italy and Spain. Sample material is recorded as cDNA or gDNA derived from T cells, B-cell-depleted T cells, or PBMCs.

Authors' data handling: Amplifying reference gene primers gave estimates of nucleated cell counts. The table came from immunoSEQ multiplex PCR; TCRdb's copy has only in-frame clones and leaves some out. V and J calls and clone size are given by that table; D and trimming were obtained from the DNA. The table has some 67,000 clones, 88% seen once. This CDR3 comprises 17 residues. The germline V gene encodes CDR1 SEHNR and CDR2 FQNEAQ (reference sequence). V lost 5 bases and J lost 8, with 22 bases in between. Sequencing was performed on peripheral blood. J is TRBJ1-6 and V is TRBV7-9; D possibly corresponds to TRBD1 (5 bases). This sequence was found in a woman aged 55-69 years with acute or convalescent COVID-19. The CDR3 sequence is CASSPRGSGGRYSPLHF. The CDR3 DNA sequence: TGTGCCAGCAGCCCCCGCGGTTCGGGGGGACGCTATTCACCCCTCCACTTT.